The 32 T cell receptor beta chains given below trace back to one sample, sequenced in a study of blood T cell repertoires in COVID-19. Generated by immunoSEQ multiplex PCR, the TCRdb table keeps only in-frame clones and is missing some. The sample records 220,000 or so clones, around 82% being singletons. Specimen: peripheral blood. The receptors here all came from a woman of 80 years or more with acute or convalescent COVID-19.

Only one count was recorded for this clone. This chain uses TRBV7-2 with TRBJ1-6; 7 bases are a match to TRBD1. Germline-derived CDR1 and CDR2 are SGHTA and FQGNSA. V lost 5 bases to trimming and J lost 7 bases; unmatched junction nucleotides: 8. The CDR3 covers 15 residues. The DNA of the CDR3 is TGTGCCAGCAGCGAGACAGGGACGGGGAATTCACCCCTCCACTTT. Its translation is CASSETGTGNSPLHF.

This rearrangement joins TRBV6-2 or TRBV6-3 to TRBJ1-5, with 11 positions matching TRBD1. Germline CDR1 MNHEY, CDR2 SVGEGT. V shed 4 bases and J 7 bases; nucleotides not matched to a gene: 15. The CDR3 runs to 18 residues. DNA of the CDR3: TGTGCCAGCAGTTCCCTCCCACCAGGACAGGGGGCTGAACAGCCCCAGCATTTT. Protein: CASSSLPPGQGAEQPQHF.

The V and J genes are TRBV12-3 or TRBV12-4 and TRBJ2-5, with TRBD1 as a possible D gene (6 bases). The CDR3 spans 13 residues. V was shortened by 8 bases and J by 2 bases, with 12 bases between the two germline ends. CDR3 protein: CASALDSQETQYF. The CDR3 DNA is TGTGCCAGCGCTCTGGACAGTCAAGAGACCCAGTACTTC.

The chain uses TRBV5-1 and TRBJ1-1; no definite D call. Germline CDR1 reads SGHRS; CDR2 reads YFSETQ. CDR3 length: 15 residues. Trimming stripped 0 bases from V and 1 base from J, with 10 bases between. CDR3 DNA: TGCGCCAGCAGCTTGGTCCTGGAGGGGAACACTGAAGCTTTCTTT. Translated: CASSLVLEGNTEAFF.

The CDR3 DNA sequence: TGTGCCAGCAGCCAAGACTCGAGGAGCTACGAGCAGTACTTC. Translated: CASSQDSRSYEQYF. V usage is TRBV3-1 (or the pseudogene TRBV3-2) and J usage is TRBJ2-7; D gene unclear. The CDR3 is 14 amino acids. V lost 0 bases to trimming and J lost 3 bases, with 9 bases between them. Germline CDR1 LGHDT, CDR2 YNNKEL (reference sequence).

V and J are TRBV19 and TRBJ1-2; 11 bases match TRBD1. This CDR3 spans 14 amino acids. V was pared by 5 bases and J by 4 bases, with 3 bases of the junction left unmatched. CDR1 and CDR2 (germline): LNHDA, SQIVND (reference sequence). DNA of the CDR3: TGTGCCAGTAGTTGGACAGGGGGCCTCTATGGCTACACCTTC. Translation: CASSWTGGLYGYTF.

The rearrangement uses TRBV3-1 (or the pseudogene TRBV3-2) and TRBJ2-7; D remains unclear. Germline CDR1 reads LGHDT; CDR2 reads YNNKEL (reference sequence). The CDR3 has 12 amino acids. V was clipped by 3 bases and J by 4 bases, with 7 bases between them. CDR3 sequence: CASSQNNYEQYF. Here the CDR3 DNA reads TGTGCCAGCAGCCAGAACAATTACGAGCAGTACTTC.

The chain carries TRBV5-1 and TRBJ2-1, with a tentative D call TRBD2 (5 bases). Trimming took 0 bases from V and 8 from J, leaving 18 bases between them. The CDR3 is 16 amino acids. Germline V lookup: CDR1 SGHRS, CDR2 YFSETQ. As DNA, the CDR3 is TGCGCCAGCAGCTTGGCCTCGACTACCGGGGTGGATGAGCAGTTCTTC. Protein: CASSLASTTGVDEQFF.

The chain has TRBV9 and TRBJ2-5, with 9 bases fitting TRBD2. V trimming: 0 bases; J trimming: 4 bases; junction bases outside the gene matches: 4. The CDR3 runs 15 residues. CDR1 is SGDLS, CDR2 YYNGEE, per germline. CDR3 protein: CASSVAAGGRETQYF. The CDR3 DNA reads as TGTGCCAGCAGCGTAGCTGCGGGGGGGCGAGAGACCCAGTACTTC.

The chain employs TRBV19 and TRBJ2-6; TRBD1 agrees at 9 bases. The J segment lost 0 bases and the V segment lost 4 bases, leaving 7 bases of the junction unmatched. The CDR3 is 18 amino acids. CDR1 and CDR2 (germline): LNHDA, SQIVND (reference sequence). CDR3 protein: CASSTSGTGISGANVLTF. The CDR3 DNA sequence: TGTGCCAGTAGTACCTCCGGGACAGGGATCTCTGGGGCCAACGTCCTGACTTTC.

The CDR3 spells CASHHRQGTDTQYF. Written as DNA, the CDR3 is TGTGCCAGCCACCACCGACAGGGAACAGATACGCAGTATTTT. The chain recombines TRBV5-4 with TRBJ2-3; the match to TRBD1 covers 7 bases. This CDR3 comprises 14 residues. From germline, CDR1 is SGHNT and CDR2 YYREEE (reference sequence). J lost 3 bases, V lost 7 bases, and 8 bases had no gene match.

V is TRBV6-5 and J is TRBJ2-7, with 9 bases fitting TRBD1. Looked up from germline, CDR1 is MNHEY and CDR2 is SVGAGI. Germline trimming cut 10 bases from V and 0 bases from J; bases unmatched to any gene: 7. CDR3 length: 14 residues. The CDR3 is CAITGGTYSYEQYF. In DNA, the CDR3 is TGTGCCATCACAGGGGGCACGTACTCCTACGAGCAGTACTTC.

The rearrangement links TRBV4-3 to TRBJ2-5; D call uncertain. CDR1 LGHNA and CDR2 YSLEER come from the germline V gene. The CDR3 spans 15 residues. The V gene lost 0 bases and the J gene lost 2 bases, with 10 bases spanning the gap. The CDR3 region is CASSQEGVAQETQYF. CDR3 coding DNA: TGCGCCAGCAGCCAAGAAGGAGTAGCACAAGAGACCCAGTACTTC.

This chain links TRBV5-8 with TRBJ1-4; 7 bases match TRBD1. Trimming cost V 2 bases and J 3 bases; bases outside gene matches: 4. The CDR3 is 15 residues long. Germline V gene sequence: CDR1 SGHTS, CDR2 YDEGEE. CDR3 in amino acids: CASSFDRVANEKLFF. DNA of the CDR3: TGTGCCAGCAGCTTCGACAGGGTTGCTAATGAAAAACTGTTTTTT.

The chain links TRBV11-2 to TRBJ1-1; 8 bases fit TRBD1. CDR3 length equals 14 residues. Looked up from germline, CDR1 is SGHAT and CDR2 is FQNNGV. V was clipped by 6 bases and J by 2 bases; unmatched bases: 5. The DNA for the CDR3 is TGTGCCAGCAGTCGGGACAGGTTTAACACTGAAGCTTTCTTT. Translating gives CASSRDRFNTEAFF.

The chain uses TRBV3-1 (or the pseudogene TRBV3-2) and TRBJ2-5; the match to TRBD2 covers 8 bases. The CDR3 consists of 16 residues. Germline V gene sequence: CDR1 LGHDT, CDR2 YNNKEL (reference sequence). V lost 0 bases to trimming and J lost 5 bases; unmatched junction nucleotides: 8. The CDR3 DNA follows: TGTGCCAGCAGCCAAGATGGGTCTAGCGGGCGGGAGACCCAGTACTTC. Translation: CASSQDGSSGRETQYF.

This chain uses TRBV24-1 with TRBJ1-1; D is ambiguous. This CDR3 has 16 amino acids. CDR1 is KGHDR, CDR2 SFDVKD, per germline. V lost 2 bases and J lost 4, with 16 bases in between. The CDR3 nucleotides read TGTGCCACCAGTGATTCAACCGGAGCAGCTAGCACTGAAGCTTTCTTT. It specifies CATSDSTGAASTEAFF.

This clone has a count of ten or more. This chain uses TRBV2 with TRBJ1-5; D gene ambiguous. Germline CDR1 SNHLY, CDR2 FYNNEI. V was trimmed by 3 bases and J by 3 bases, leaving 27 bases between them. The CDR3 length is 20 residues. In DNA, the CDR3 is TGTGCCAGCAGTGAGGGTCCTCGGCCTAGCGGAAGGGTAAACAATCAGCCCCAGCATTTT. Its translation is CASSEGPRPSGRVNNQPQHF.

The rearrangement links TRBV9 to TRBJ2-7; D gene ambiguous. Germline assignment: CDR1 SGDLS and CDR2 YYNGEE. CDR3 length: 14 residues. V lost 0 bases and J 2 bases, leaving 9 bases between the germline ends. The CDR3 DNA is TGTGCCAGCAGCGTAGCCTCCAGTACCTACGAGCAGTACTTC. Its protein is CASSVASSTYEQYF. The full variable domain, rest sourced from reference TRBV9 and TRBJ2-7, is DSGVTQTPKHLITATGQRVTLRCSPRSGDLSVYWYQQSLDQGLQFLIQYYNGEERAKGNILERFSAQQFPDLHSELNLSSLELGDSALYFCASSVASSTYEQYFGPGTRLTVT.

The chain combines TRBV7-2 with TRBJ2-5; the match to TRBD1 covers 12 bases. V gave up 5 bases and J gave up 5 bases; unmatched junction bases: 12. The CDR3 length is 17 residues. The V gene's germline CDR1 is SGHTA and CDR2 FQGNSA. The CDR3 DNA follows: TGTGCCAGCAGCCAGGCTCCGGGACAGGGGGCAGTGGAGACCCAGTACTTC. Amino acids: CASSQAPGQGAVETQYF. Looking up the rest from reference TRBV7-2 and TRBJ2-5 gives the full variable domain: GAGVSQSPSNKVTEKGKDVELRCDPISGHTALYWYRQSLGQGLEFLIYFQGNSAPDKSGLPSDRFSAERTGGSVSTLTIQRTQQEDSAVYLCASSQAPGQGAVETQYFGPGTRLLVL.

CDR3 in DNA: TGTGCCAGCAGCTCCGGGACAGGGGCTAACTATGGCTACACCTTC. Translating it yields CASSSGTGANYGYTF. This chain links TRBV5-4 with TRBJ1-2, with 10 positions matching TRBD1. The germline V gene encodes CDR1 SGHNT and CDR2 YYREEE (reference sequence). CDR3 length equals 15 residues. With 3 bases clipped from V and 0 bases from J, the junction kept 2 bases outside the gene matches.

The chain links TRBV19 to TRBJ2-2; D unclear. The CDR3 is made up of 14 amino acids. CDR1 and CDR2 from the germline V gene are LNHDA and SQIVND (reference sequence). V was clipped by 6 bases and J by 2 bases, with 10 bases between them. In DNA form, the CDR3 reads TGTGCCAGTAGAAACAGAAGAAACACCGGGGAGCTGTTTTTT. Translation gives CASRNRRNTGELFF.

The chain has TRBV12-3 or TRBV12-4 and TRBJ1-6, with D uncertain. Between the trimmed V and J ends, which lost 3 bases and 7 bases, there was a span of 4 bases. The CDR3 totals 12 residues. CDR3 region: CASSLANSPLHF. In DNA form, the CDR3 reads TGTGCCAGCAGTTTGGCCAATTCACCCCTCCACTTT.

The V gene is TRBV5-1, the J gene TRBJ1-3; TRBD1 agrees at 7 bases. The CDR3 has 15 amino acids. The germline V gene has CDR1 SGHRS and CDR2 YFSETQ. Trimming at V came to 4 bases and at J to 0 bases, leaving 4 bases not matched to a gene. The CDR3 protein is CASSQDRSSGNTIYF. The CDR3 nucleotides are TGCGCCAGCAGCCAGGACAGGAGCTCTGGAAACACCATATATTTT.

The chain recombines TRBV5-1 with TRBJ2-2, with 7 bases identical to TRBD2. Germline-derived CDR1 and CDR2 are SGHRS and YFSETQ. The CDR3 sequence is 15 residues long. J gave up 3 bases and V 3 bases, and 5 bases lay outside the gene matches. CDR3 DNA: TGCGCCAGCAGCTGGAGCGGGGACCACACCGGGGAGCTGTTTTTT. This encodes CASSWSGDHTGELFF.

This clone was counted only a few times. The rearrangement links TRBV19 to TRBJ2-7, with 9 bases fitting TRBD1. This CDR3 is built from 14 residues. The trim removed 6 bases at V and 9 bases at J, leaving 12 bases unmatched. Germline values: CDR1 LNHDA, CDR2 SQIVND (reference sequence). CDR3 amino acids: CASRPGTGYEVQYF. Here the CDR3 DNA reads TGTGCCAGTAGACCCGGGACAGGGTATGAGGTGCAGTACTTC.

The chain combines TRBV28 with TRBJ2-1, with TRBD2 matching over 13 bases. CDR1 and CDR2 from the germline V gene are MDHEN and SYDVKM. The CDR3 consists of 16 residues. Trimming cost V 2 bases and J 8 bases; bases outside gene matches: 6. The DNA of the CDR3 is TGTGCCAGCAGTTTAACTAGCGGGGGGGCTTATCATGAGCAGTTCTTC. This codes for CASSLTSGGAYHEQFF. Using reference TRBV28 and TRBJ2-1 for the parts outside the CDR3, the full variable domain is DVKVTQSSRYLVKRTGEKVFLECVQDMDHENMFWYRQDPGLGLRLIYFSYDVKMKEKGDIPEGYSVSREKKERFSLILESASTNQTSMYLCASSLTSGGAYHEQFFGPGTRLTVL.

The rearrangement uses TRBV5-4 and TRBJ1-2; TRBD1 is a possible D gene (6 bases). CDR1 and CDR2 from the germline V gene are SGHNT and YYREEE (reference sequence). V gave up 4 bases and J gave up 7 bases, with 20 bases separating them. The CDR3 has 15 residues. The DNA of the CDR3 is TGTGCCAGCAGCCTAACCGGGGGGGCGCATCGTGGCTACACCTTC. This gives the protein CASSLTGGAHRGYTF.

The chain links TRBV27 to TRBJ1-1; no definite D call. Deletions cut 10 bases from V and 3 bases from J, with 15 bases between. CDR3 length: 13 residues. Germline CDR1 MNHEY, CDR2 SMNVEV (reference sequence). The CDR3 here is CATSSPLYTEAFF. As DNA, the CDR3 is TGTGCCACTAGCAGTCCGTTGTACACTGAAGCTTTCTTT.

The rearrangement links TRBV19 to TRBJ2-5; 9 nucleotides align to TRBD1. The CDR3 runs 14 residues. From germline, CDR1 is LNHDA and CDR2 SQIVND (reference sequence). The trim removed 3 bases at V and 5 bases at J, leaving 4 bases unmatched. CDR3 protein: CASSMDRGQETQYF. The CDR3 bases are TGTGCCAGTAGTATGGACAGGGGCCAGGAGACCCAGTACTTC. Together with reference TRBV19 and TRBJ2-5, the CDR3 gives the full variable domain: DGGITQSPKYLFRKEGQNVTLSCEQNLNHDAMYWYRQDPGQGLRLIYYSQIVNDFQKGDIAEGYSVSREKKESFPLTVTSAQKNPTAFYLCASSMDRGQETQYFGPGTRLLVL.

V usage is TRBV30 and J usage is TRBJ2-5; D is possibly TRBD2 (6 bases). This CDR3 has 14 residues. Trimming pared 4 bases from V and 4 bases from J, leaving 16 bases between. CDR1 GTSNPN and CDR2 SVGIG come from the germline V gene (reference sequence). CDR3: CAWNEGGVGETQYF. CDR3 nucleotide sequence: TGTGCCTGGAATGAGGGCGGGGTGGGAGAGACCCAGTACTTC.

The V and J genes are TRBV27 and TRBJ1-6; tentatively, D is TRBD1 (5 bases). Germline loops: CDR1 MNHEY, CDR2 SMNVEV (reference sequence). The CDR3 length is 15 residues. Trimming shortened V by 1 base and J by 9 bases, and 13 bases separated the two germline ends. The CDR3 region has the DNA TGTGCCAGCAGTTTATTGGGGGGAAGGAGTTCACCCCTCCACTTT. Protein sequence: CASSLLGGRSSPLHF.